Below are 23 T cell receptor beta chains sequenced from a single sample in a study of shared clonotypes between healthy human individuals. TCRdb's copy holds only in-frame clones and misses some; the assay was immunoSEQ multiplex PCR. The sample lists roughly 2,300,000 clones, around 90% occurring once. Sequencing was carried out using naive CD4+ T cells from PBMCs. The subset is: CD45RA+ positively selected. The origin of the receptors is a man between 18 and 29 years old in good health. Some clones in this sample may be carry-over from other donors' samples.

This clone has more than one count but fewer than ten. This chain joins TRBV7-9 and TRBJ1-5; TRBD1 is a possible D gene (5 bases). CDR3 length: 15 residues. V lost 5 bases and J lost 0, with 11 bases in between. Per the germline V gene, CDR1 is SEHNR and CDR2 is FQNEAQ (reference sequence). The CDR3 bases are TGTGCCAGCAGCGGGGGACTCGGTAGCAATCAGCCCCAGCATTTT. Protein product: CASSGGLGSNQPQHF.

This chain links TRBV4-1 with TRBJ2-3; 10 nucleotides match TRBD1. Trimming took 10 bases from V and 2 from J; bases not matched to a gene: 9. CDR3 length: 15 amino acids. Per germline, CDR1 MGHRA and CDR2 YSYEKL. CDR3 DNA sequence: TGCGCCACCCGGCGGGGACAGGGGTTCACAGATACGCAGTATTTT. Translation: CATRRGQGFTDTQYF.

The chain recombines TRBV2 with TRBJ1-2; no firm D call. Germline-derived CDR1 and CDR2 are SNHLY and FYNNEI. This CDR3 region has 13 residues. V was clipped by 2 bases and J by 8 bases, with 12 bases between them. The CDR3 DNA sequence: TGTGCCAGCAGTGAATGGCCGGGCGGAGGCTACACCTTC. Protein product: CASSEWPGGGYTF.

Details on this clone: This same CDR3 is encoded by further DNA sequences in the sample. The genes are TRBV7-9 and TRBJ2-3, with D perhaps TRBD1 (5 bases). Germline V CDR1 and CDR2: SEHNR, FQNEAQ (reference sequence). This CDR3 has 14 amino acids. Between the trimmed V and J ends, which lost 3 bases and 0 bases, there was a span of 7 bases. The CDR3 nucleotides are TGTGCCAGCAGCTTCGACAGTAGCACAGATACGCAGTATTTT. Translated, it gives CASSFDSSTDTQYF.

CDR3: CSVQGGSYNEQFF. The CDR3 DNA reads as TGCAGCGTTCAGGGGGGCTCCTACAATGAGCAGTTCTTC. The genes are TRBV29-1 and TRBJ2-1; weak D call: TRBD1 (7 bases). V gave up 5 bases and J gave up 0 bases, with 8 bases separating them. Germline assignment: CDR1 SQVTM and CDR2 ANQGSEA. The length of the CDR3 is 13 residues.

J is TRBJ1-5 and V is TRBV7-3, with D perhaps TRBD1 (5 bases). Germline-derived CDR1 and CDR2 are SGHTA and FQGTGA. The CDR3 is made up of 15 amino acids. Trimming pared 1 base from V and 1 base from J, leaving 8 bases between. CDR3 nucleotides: TGTGCCAGCAGCTTAAGGGGGGGAAGCAATCAGCCCCAGCATTTT. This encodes CASSLRGGSNQPQHF.

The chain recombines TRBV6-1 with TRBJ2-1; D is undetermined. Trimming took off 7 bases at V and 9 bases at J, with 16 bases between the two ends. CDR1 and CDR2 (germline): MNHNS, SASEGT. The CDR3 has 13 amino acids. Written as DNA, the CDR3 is TGTGCCAGCATGGCGGTGGGCAGAGGTGAGCAGTTCTTC. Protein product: CASMAVGRGEQFF.

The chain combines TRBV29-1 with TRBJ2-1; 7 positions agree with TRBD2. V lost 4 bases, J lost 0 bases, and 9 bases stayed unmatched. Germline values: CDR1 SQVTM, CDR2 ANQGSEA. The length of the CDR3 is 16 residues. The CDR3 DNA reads TGCAGCGTTGTCATTAGCGGGTTCAGCTCCTACAATGAGCAGTTCTTC. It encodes CSVVISGFSSYNEQFF.

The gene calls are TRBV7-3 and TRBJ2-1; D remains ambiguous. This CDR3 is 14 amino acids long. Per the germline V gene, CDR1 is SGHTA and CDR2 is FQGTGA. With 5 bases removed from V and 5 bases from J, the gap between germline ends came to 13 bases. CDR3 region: CASSRWPNDNEQFF. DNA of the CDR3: TGTGCCAGCAGCCGATGGCCAAATGACAATGAGCAGTTCTTC. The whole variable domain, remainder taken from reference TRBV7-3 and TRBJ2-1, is GAGVSQTPSNKVTEKGKYVELRCDPISGHTALYWYRQSLGQGPEFLIYFQGTGAADDSGLPNDRFFAVRPEGSVSTLKIQRTERGDSAVYLCASSRWPNDNEQFFGPGTRLTVL.

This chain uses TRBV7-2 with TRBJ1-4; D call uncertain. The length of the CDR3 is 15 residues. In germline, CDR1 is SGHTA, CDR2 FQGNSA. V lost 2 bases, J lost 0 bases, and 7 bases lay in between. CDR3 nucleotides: TGTGCCAGCAGCTTAACAAGGGCAACTAATGAAAAACTGTTTTTT. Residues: CASSLTRATNEKLFF.

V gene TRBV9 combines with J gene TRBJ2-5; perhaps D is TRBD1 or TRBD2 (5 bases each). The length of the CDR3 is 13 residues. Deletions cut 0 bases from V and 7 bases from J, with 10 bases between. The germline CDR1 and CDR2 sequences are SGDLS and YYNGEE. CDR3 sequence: CASSVALGGTQYF. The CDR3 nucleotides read TGTGCCAGCAGCGTAGCCCTTGGGGGGACCCAGTACTTC.

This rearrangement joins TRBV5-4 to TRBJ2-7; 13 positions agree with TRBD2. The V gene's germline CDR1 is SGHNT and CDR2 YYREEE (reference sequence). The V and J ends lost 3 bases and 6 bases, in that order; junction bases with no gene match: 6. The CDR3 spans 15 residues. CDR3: CASSSRLAGGGEQYF. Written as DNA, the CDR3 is TGTGCCAGCAGCTCGCGACTAGCGGGAGGTGGCGAGCAGTACTTC.

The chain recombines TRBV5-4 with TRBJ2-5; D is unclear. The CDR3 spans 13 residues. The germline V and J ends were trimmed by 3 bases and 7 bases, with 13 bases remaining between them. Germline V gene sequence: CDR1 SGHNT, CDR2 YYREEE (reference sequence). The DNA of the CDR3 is TGTGCCAGCAGCTCTTGGAACTGGGGGACCCAGTACTTC. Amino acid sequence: CASSSWNWGTQYF. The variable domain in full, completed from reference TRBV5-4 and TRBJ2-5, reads ETGVTQSPTHLIKTRGQQVTLRCSSQSGHNTVSWYQQALGQGPQFIFQYYREEENGRGNFPPRFSGLQFPNYSSELNVNALELDDSALYLCASSSWNWGTQYFGPGTRLLVL.

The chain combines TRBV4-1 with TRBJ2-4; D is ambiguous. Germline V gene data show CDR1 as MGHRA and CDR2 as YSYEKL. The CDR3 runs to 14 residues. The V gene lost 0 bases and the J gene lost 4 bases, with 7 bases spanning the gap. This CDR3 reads CASSQDGYKNIQYF. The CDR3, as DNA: TGCGCCAGCAGCCAAGATGGATATAAAAACATTCAGTACTTC.

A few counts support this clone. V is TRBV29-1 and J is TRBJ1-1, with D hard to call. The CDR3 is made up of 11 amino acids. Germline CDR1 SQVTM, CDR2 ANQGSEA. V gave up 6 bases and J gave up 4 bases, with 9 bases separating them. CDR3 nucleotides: TGCAGCGTGGTCACCGCCACTGAAGCTTTCTTT. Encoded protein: CSVVTATEAFF. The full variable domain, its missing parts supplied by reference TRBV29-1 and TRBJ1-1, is SAVISQKPSRDICQRGTSLTIQCQVDSQVTMMFWYRQQPGQSLTLIATANQGSEATYESGFVIDKFPISRPNLTFSTLTVSNMSPEDSSIYLCSVVTATEAFFGQGTRLTVV.

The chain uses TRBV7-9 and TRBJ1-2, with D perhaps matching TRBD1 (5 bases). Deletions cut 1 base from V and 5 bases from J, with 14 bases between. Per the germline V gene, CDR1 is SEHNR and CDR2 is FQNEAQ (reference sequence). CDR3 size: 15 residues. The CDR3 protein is CASSLEAGKGYGYTF. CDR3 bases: TGTGCCAGCAGCTTAGAGGCAGGGAAAGGGTATGGCTACACCTTC. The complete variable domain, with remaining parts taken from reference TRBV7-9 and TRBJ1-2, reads DTGVSQNPRHKITKRGQNVTFRCDPISEHNRLYWYRQTLGQGPEFLTYFQNEAQLEKSRLLSDRFSAERPKGSFSTLEIQRTEQGDSAMYLCASSLEAGKGYGYTFGSGTRLTVV.

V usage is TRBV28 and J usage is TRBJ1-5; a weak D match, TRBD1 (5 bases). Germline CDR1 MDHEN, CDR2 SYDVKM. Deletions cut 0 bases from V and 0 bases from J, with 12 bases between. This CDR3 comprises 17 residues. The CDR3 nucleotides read TGTGCCAGCAGTTTATGGGCTGGGACGGATAGCAATCAGCCCCAGCATTTT. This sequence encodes CASSLWAGTDSNQPQHF.

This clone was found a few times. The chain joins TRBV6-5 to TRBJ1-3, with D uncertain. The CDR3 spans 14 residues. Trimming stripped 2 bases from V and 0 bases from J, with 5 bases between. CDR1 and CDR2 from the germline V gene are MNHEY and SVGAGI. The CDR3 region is CASSYEGSGNTIYF. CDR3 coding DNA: TGTGCCAGCAGTTACGAGGGCTCTGGAAACACCATATATTTT.

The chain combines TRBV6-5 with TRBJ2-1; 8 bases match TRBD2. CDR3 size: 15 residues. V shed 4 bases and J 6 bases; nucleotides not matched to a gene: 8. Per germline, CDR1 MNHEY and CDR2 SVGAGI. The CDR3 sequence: CASSFPGTRGNEQFF. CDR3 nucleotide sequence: TGTGCCAGCAGTTTCCCCGGGACTAGAGGCAATGAGCAGTTCTTC.

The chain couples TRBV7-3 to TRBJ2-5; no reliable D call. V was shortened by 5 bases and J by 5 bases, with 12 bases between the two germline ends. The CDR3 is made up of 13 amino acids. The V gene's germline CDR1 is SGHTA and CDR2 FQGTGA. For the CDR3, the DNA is TGTGCCAGCAGCGGGATTATGGGGGAGACCCAGTACTTC. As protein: CASSGIMGETQYF.

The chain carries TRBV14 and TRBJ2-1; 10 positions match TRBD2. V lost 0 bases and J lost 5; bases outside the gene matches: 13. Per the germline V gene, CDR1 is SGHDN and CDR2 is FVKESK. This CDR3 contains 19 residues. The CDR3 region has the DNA TGTGCCAGCAGCCAAGATCACTTTGCTAGCGGGAGAGCCCACAATGAGCAGTTCTTC. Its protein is CASSQDHFASGRAHNEQFF.

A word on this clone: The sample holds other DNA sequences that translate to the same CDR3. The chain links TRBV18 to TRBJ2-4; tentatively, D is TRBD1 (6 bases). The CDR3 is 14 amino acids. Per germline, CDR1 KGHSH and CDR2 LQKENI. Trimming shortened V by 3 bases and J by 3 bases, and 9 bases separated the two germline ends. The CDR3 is CASSPPDSKNIQYF. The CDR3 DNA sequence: TGTGCCAGCTCACCCCCGGACAGCAAAAACATTCAGTACTTC.

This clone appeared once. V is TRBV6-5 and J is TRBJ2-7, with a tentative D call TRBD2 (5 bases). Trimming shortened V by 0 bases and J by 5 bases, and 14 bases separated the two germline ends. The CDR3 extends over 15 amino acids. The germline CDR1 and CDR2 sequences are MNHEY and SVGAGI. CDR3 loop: CASSYSGSQDHEQYF. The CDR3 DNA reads TGTGCCAGCAGTTACTCGGGGAGCCAGGACCACGAGCAGTACTTC.